The 18 T cell receptor beta chains in this list originate from one sample, sequenced in a study of TIL therapy for anti-PD-1-resistant metastatic lung cancer. The time point: pre-treatment sample, taken before nivolumab and TIL therapy. Pleural nodules or supraclavicular lymph nodes made up most of the excised metastases sampled. The libraries were made with immunoSEQ v3. Here immunoSEQ multiplex PCR was the method, and the copy in TCRdb shows in-frame clones only, minus some. The sample yields about 100,000 clones, about three fifths seen once. The sequencing used tumor tissue, collected at baseline. These receptors all stem from a person between 30 and 79 years old with non-small cell lung cancer.

The V call is TRBV3-1 (or the pseudogene TRBV3-2), the J call TRBJ2-7, with D tentatively TRBD1 (5 bases). Trimming removed 1 base at V and 4 bases at J, with 5 bases between. This CDR3 has 12 residues. In germline, CDR1 is LGHDT, CDR2 YNNKEL (reference sequence). The CDR3 sequence is CASSQAGYEQYF. The CDR3 coding sequence is TGTGCCAGCAGCCAAGCAGGGTACGAGCAGTACTTC.

The chain combines TRBV3-1 (or the pseudogene TRBV3-2) with TRBJ1-2, with a possible D match to TRBD1 (6 bases). The CDR3 extends over 16 amino acids. Trimming took off 1 base at V and 3 bases at J, with 15 bases between the two ends. Germline V gene lookup returns CDR1 LGHDT and CDR2 YNNKEL (reference sequence). The CDR3 sequence: CASSQGRGGEDYGYTF. As DNA, the CDR3 is TGTGCCAGCAGCCAAGGGAGGGGGGGTGAGGACTATGGCTACACCTTC.

The rearrangement uses TRBV25-1 and TRBJ2-7; 9 bases agree with TRBD2. V lost 4 bases, J lost 2 bases, and 15 bases stayed unmatched. The germline V gene encodes CDR1 MGHDK and CDR2 SYGVNS. The CDR3 consists of 18 residues. The CDR3: CASSAMGGVKREAYEQYF. CDR3 nucleotides: TGTGCCAGCAGTGCTATGGGAGGGGTTAAGCGGGAGGCCTACGAGCAGTACTTC.

The chain carries TRBV18 and TRBJ2-5; no clear D gene. Germline V lookup: CDR1 KGHSH, CDR2 LQKENI. Deletions cut 2 bases from V and 5 bases from J, with 9 bases between. The CDR3 contains 13 residues. CDR3 coding DNA: TGTGCCAGCTCACCATCTCAGGACGAGACCCAGTACTTC. Encoded protein: CASSPSQDETQYF.

This clone has more than one count but fewer than ten. The chain employs TRBV11-2 and TRBJ2-1, with unresolved D. V was trimmed by 0 bases and J by 8 bases, leaving 11 bases between them. Looked up from germline, CDR1 is SGHAT and CDR2 is FQNNGV. This CDR3 spans 14 amino acids. Here the CDR3 reads CASSLDLQPHEQFF. The CDR3 coding sequence is TGTGCCAGCAGCTTAGATCTTCAGCCCCATGAGCAGTTCTTC.

The DNA of the CDR3 is TGTGCCTGGCAAGCTCCCGGGACAGCCTATAATTCACCCCTCCACTTT. It is translated as CAWQAPGTAYNSPLHF. This chain connects TRBV30 to TRBJ1-6, with 7 bases that match TRBD1. The CDR3 contains 16 residues. The ends lost 5 bases at V and 2 bases at J; junction bases unmatched: 9. Germline CDR1 GTSNPN, CDR2 SVGIG (reference sequence).

This sequence joins TRBV9 and TRBJ1-2, with D possibly being TRBD1 (6 bases). This CDR3 has 14 amino acids. V lost 3 bases to trimming and J lost 6 bases, with 15 bases between them. CDR1 is SGDLS and CDR2 is YYNGEE in the germline V gene. CDR3 residues: CASSAGGARNGYTF. CDR3 in DNA: TGTGCCAGCAGCGCGGGGGGGGCGCGTAATGGCTACACCTTC.

V is TRBV28 and J is TRBJ1-5; D ambiguous. This CDR3 contains 12 residues. Germline V gene lookup returns CDR1 MDHEN and CDR2 SYDVKM. With 5 bases removed from V and 4 bases from J, the gap between germline ends came to 6 bases. The CDR3: CASSPLNQPQHF. In DNA, the CDR3 is TGTGCCAGCAGTCCACTAAATCAGCCCCAGCATTTT.

V and J are TRBV5-6 and TRBJ1-1; D perhaps matches TRBD1 (6 bases). This CDR3 comprises 14 residues. Germline loops: CDR1 SGHDT, CDR2 YYEEEE. V was trimmed by 0 bases and J by 6 bases, leaving 12 bases between them. CDR3 amino acids: CASSLDLGAAEAFF. The CDR3 nucleotides are TGTGCCAGCAGCTTGGACCTGGGGGCTGCTGAAGCTTTCTTT.

This chain uses TRBV4-2 with TRBJ2-5, with D perhaps matching TRBD1 or TRBD2 (5 bases each). The CDR3 is 14 amino acids. The V gene lost 3 bases and the J gene lost 5 bases, with 13 bases spanning the gap. The V gene's germline CDR1 is LGHNA and CDR2 YNFKEQ. CDR3 nucleotide sequence: TGTGCCAGCAGCCAGGGGGAGAGGAAGGAGACCCAGTACTTC. Amino acids: CASSQGERKETQYF.

The genes are TRBV11-2 and TRBJ2-2, with 10 bases identical to TRBD2. With V trimmed by 2 bases and J by 4 bases, 4 bases remained unmatched. Per the germline V gene, CDR1 is SGHAT and CDR2 is FQNNGV. This CDR3 has 16 amino acids. The CDR3 coding sequence is TGTGCCAGCAGCTTATGGCTAGCGGGGGCCACCGGGGAGCTGTTTTTT. It yields the protein CASSLWLAGATGELFF.

This clone was counted ten times or more. This chain links TRBV28 with TRBJ2-7; D perhaps matches TRBD1 (6 bases). Trimming shortened V by 4 bases and J by 6 bases, and 13 bases separated the two germline ends. This CDR3 has 13 amino acids. The germline V gene has CDR1 MDHEN and CDR2 SYDVKM. The CDR3 region is CASSSSQGAEQYF. The CDR3 bases are TGTGCCAGCAGTTCTTCACAGGGCGCCGAGCAGTACTTC.

The sample holds one count of this clone. The V call is TRBV5-1, the J call TRBJ2-7, with D possibly being TRBD2 (6 bases). The germline V gene encodes CDR1 SGHRS and CDR2 YFSETQ. This CDR3 region has 14 residues. V dropped 4 bases and J dropped 3 bases, with 14 bases sitting between them. CDR3 nucleotides: TGCGCCAGCAGCCTCTCTTTGGGGGGCTACGAGCAGTACTTC. It translates to CASSLSLGGYEQYF.

The V call is TRBV6-5, the J call TRBJ1-2, with no clear D. V lost 8 bases to trimming and J lost 1 base, with 17 bases between them. The CDR3 has 15 residues. Germline V gives CDR1 MNHEY, CDR2 SVGAGI. CDR3 protein: CASSGGPYLNYGYTF. As DNA, the CDR3 is TGTGCCAGCTCGGGCGGCCCCTACCTTAACTATGGCTACACCTTC.

In its sample, this clone was seen a few times. This sequence joins TRBV19 and TRBJ2-1; 12 bases are shared with TRBD1. Germline loops: CDR1 LNHDA, CDR2 SQIVND (reference sequence). The junction had 7 bases not matched to a gene; V was cut back by 8 bases and J by 8 bases. The CDR3 runs to 14 residues. Here the CDR3 reads CASEGTGGYYEQFF. In DNA form, the CDR3 reads TGTGCCAGTGAGGGGACAGGGGGCTATTATGAGCAGTTCTTC.

V and J are TRBV5-5 and TRBJ1-1; D not certain. Germline CDR1 and CDR2: SGHKS and YYEKEE (reference sequence). The CDR3 length is 13 residues. Trimming stripped 1 base from V and 3 bases from J, with 7 bases between. CDR3 nucleotides: TGTGCCAGCAGCTTGAGGTGGGACACTGAAGCTTTCTTT. Protein sequence: CASSLRWDTEAFF.

The CDR3 spells CASSLDGNYGYTF. The CDR3 region has the DNA TGCGCCAGCAGCCTGGACGGGAACTATGGCTACACCTTC. The chain employs TRBV10-1 and TRBJ1-2; D ambiguous. This CDR3 comprises 13 residues. Per germline, CDR1 WNHNN and CDR2 SYGVQD (reference sequence). V dropped 6 bases and J dropped 2 bases, with 10 bases sitting between them.

This clone was found a few times. The genes are TRBV7-2 and TRBJ1-1; D is ambiguous. V dropped 0 bases and J dropped 0 bases, with 8 bases sitting between them. The germline V gene encodes CDR1 SGHTA and CDR2 FQGNSA. This CDR3 is built from 15 residues. The CDR3 loop is CASSLAGGLNTEAFF. Here the CDR3 DNA reads TGTGCCAGCAGCTTAGCGGGCGGATTGAACACTGAAGCTTTCTTT. Full variable domain (missing parts from reference TRBV7-2 and TRBJ1-1): GAGVSQSPSNKVTEKGKDVELRCDPISGHTALYWYRQSLGQGLEFLIYFQGNSAPDKSGLPSDRFSAERTGGSVSTLTIQRTQQEDSAVYLCASSLAGGLNTEAFFGQGTRLTVV.